Below, 3 T cell receptor beta chains from the same sample are listed, as sequenced in a study of cytotoxic CD8 clonotypes in ibrutinib-treated CLL. Clones were sequenced by immunoSEQ multiplex PCR, and TCRdb holds only the in-frame ones, with some missing. Among fewer than 100,000 clones listed, roughly 77% were seen once. The specimen comprised PBMCs, sampled after 12 months of ibrutinib treatment. The receptors shown here come from a human donor with chronic lymphocytic leukemia.

The chain recombines TRBV7-9 with TRBJ2-7; possibly TRBD2 for D (6 bases). This CDR3 spans 11 amino acids. The germline V gene encodes CDR1 SEHNR and CDR2 FQNEAQ (reference sequence). Trimming pared 8 bases from V and 5 bases from J, leaving 10 bases between. CDR3 amino acids: CASGGLDEQYF. CDR3 sequence (DNA): TGTGCCAGCGGAGGGCTGGACGAGCAGTACTTC.

The rearrangement joins TRBV7-8 to TRBJ2-5; D unresolved. Trimming removed 5 bases at V and 1 base at J, with 8 bases between. CDR1 and CDR2 from the germline V gene are SGHVS and FQNEAQ. This CDR3 spans 13 amino acids. CDR3 loop: CASSKGAQETQYF. In nucleotides, the CDR3 is TGTGCCAGCAGCAAAGGCGCCCAAGAGACCCAGTACTTC.

The V and J genes are TRBV5-4 and TRBJ2-1; TRBD2 agrees at 10 bases. Germline values: CDR1 SGHNT, CDR2 YYREEE (reference sequence). The length of the CDR3 is 16 residues. Losses at the gene ends were 0 bases for V and 2 bases for J; bases not matched to a gene: 2. DNA of the CDR3: TGTGCCAGCAGCTTGGGAGCGGGAGGGGCCTACAATGAGCAGTTCTTC. It specifies CASSLGAGGAYNEQFF.